Listed below are T cell receptor beta chains from one sample, sequenced in a study of Graves' ophthalmopathy and Graves' hyperthyroidism. TCRdb fed the multiplex PCR reads into MiXCR, producing one record per CDR3 protein. The table shows 230,000 or so distinct CDR3 sequences, with around 50% occurring only once. What was sequenced was peripheral blood. The receptors shown here come from an adult man with Graves' ophthalmopathy. Both conserved end residues are trimmed from each CDR3. Each record gives: J gene, V gene, CDR3 protein.

J: TRBJ2-6
V: TRBV7-9
CDR3: ASSLLGTGMSRANVLT

J: TRBJ1-2
V: TRBV9
CDR3: ASSAEIRGANYGYT

J: TRBJ1-1
V: TRBV16
CDR3: ASRGGGVTEAF

J: TRBJ2-7
V: TRBV11-3
CDR3: ASSLARNGPGEQY

J: TRBJ2-7
V: TRBV10-3
CDR3: ASSGDRSHEQY

J: TRBJ2-7
V: TRBV7-8
CDR3: ASSLKWSRGGTLEQY

J: TRBJ1-2
V: TRBV4-1
CDR3: ASSQDRGVGSYGYT

J: TRBJ2-2
V: TRBV5-1
CDR3: ASSLQGGGTGELF

J: TRBJ2-2
V: TRBV7-9
CDR3: ASSHIRQGAGTGELF

J: TRBJ1-1
V: TRBV2
CDR3: ACSARRVEDSNTEAF

J: TRBJ1-2
V: TRBV24-1
CDR3: ATSGRGTNYGYT

J: TRBJ2-7
V: TRBV6-5
CDR3: ASSYKGTRHYEQY

J: TRBJ1-2
V: TRBV9
CDR3: ASSARWAGEGYT

J: TRBJ1-1
V: TRBV20-1
CDR3: SASRRGGGNTEAF

J: TRBJ2-2
V: TRBV2
CDR3: ASTPLRGGTGELF

J: TRBJ2-7
V: TRBV20-1
CDR3: SARDLARLGGEQY

J: TRBJ1-1
V: TRBV4-1
CDR3: ASSQQQGYEAF

J: TRBJ1-4
V: TRBV11-2
CDR3: ASSLNLGSPTNEKLF

J: TRBJ1-1
V: TRBV29-1
CDR3: SLGRGVGGEAF

J: TRBJ2-3
V: TRBV20-1
CDR3: SAQGLVDTQY

J: TRBJ1-2
V: TRBV24-1
CDR3: ATSEPSGDNYGYT

J: TRBJ1-5
V: TRBV20-1
CDR3: SARTEYGAGAINQPQH

J: TRBJ2-7
V: TRBV10-3
CDR3: ASKRDRGHYVQY

J: TRBJ1-6
V: TRBV5-8
CDR3: ASSALRGRDSPLH

J: TRBJ2-5
V: TRBV2
CDR3: ASSWGAGVRQETQY

J: TRBJ2-7
V: TRBV18
CDR3: ASSPHDGGEQY

J: TRBJ1-6
V: TRBV9
CDR3: ASSPWGTGVSPLH

J: TRBJ1-1
V: TRBV11-3
CDR3: ASSPPRQIGLMNTEAF

J: TRBJ1-6
V: TRBV2
CDR3: ASSQRRDGRYSPLH